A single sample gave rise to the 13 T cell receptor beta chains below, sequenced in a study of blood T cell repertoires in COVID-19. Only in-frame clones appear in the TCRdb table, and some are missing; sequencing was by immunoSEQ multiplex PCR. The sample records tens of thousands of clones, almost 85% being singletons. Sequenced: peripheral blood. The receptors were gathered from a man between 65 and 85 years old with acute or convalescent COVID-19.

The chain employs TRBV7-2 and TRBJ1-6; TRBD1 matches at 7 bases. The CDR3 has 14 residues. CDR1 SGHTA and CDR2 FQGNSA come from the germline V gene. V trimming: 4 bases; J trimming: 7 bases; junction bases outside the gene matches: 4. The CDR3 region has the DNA TGTGCCAGCAGCTCTGGGACAGTAAATTCACCCCTCCACTTT. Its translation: CASSSGTVNSPLHF. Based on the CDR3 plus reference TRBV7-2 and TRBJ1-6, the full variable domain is GAGVSQSPSNKVTEKGKDVELRCDPISGHTALYWYRQSLGQGLEFLIYFQGNSAPDKSGLPSDRFSAERTGGSVSTLTIQRTQQEDSAVYLCASSSGTVNSPLHFGNGTRLTVT.

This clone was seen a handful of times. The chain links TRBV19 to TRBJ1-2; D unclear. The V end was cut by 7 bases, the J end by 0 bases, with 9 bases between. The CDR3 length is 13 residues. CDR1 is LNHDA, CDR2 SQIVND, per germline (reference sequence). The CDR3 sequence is CASINRTNYGYTF. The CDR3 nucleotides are TGTGCCAGTATAAACAGAACTAACTATGGCTACACCTTC. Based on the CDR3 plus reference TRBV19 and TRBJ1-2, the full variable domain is DGGITQSPKYLFRKEGQNVTLSCEQNLNHDAMYWYRQDPGQGLRLIYYSQIVNDFQKGDIAEGYSVSREKKESFPLTVTSAQKNPTAFYLCASINRTNYGYTFGSGTRLTVV.

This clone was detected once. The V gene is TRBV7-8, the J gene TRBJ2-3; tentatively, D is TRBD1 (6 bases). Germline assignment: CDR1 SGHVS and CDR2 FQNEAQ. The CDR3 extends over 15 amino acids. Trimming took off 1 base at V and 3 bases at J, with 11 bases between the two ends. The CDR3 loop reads CASSLGQVRTDTQYF. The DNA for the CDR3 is TGTGCCAGCAGCTTAGGACAGGTGCGAACAGATACGCAGTATTTT. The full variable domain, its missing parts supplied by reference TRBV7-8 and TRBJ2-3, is GAGVSQSPRYKVAKRGQDVALRCDPISGHVSLFWYQQALGQGPEFLTYFQNEAQLDKSGLPSDRFFAERPEGSVSTLKIQRTQQEDSAVYLCASSLGQVRTDTQYFGPGTRLTVL.

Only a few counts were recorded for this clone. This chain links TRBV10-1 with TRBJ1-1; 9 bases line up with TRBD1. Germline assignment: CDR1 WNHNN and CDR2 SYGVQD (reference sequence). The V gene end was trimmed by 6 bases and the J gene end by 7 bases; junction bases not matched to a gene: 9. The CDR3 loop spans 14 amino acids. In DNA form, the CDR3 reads TGCGCCAGCAGGGGGGTCGACAGGGGGAATGAAGCTTTCTTT. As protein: CASRGVDRGNEAFF.

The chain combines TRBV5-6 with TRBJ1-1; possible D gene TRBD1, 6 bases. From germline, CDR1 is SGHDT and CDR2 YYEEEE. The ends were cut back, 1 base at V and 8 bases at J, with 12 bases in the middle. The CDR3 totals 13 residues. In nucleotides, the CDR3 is TGTGCCAGCAGCTTGACAGGGAGACGAGAAGCTTTCTTT. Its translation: CASSLTGRREAFF.

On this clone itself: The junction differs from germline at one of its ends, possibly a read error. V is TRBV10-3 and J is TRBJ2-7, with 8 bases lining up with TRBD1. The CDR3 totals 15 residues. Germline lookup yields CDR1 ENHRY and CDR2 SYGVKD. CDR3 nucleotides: TGTGCCATCAGACAGACAGGGGAAAGTGACTACAAGCAGTACTTC. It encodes CAIRQTGESDYKQYF.

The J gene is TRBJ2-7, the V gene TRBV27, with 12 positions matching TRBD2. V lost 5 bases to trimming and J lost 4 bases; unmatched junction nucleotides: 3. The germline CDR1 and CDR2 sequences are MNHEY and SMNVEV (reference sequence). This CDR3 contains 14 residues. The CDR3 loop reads CASSLTSGGYEQYF. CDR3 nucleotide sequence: TGTGCCAGCAGTCTGACTAGCGGGGGTTACGAGCAGTACTTC.

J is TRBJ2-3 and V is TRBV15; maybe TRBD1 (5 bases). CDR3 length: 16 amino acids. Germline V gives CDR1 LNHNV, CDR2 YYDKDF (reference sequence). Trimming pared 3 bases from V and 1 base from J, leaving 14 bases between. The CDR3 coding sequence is TGTGCCACCAGCAGGGGGCAGGGATCGGGCACAGATACGCAGTATTTT. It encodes CATSRGQGSGTDTQYF. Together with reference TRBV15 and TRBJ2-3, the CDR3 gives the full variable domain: DAMVIQNPRYQVTQFGKPVTLSCSQTLNHNVMYWYQQKSSQAPKLLFHYYDKDFNNEADTPDNFQSRRPNTSFCFLDIRSPGLGDTAMYLCATSRGQGSGTDTQYFGPGTRLTVL.

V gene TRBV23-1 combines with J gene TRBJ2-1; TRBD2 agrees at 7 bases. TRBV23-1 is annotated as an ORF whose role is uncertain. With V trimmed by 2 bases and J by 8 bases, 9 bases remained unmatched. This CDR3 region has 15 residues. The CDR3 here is CASSQRVVGRDEQFF. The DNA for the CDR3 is TGCGCCAGCAGTCAAAGGGTAGTAGGGAGGGATGAGCAGTTCTTC.

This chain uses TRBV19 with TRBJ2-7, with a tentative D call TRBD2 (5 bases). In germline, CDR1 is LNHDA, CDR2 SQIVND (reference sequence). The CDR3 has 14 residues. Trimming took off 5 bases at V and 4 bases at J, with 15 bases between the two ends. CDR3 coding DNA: TGTGCCAGTAGTTTGGACTCCAGGAGTTACGAGCAGTACTTC. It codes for CASSLDSRSYEQYF.

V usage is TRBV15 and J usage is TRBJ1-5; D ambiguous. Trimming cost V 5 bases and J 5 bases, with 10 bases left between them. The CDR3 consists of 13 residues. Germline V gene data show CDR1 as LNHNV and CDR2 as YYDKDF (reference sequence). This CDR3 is CATSFKGDQPQHF. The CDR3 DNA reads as TGTGCCACCAGCTTCAAGGGAGATCAGCCCCAGCATTTT.

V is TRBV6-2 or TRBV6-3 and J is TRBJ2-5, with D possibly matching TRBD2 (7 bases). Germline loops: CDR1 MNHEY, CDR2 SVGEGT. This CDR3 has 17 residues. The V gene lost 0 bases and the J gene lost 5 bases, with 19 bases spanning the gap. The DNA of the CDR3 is TGTGCCAGCAGTTACTCCAAGGTCAGGGGAGGGGGGGAGACCCAGTACTTC. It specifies CASSYSKVRGGGETQYF.

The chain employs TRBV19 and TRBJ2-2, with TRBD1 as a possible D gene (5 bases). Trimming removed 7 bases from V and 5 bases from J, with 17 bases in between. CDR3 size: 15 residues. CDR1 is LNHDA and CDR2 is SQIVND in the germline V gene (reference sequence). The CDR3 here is CASNSGSLGTGELFF. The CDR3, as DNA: TGTGCCAGTAATTCAGGGTCTTTAGGGACCGGGGAGCTGTTTTTT.